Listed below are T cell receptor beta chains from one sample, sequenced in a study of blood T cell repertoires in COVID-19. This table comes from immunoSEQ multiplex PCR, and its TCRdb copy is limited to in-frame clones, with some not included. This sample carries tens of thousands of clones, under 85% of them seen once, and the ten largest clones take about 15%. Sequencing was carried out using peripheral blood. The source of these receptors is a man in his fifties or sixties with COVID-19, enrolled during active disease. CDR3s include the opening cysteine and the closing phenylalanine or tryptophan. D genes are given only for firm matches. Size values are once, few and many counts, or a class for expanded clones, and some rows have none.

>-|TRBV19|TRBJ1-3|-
TGTGCCACTCAAAACAACAGCCGAAACACCATATATTTT
CATQNNSRNTIYF
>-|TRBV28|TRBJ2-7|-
TGTGCCAGCAGTTCCACCGGACTCCGCCCCTACGAGCAGTACTTC
CASSSTGLRPYEQYF
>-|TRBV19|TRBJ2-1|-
TGTGCCAGTAGCTACCGGGAGAACAATGAGCAGTTCTTC
CASSYRENNEQFF
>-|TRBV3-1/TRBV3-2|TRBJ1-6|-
TGTGCCAGCAGCCCAGAAATGGCAAGGGGAATTACACCCCTCCACTTT
CASSPEMARGITPLHF
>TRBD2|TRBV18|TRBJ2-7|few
TGTGCCAGCTCACCTCGACTAGCGGAACCACACTCCTACGAGCAGTACTTC
CASSPRLAEPHSYEQYF
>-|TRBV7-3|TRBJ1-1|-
TGTGCCAGCAGCTTAGCAGGGTTGAACACTGAAGCTTTCTTT
CASSLAGLNTEAFF
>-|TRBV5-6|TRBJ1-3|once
TGTGCCAGCAGCTTGTCAGGGGTAAGCTCTGGAAACACCATATATTTT
CASSLSGVSSGNTIYF
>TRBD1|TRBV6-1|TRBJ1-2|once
TGTGCCAGCAGTGAATCCCCGGCTCGACAGGGCTATGGCTACACCTTC
CASSESPARQGYGYTF
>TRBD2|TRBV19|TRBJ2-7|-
TGTGCCAGTAGTTACCCCGGACTAGCGGGAGTATACGAGCAGTACTTC
CASSYPGLAGVYEQYF
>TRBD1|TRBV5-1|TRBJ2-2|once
TGCGCCAGCAGCTCAAGCCCGGGACAGGGGATCCCCGGGGAGCTGTTTTTT
CASSSSPGQGIPGELFF